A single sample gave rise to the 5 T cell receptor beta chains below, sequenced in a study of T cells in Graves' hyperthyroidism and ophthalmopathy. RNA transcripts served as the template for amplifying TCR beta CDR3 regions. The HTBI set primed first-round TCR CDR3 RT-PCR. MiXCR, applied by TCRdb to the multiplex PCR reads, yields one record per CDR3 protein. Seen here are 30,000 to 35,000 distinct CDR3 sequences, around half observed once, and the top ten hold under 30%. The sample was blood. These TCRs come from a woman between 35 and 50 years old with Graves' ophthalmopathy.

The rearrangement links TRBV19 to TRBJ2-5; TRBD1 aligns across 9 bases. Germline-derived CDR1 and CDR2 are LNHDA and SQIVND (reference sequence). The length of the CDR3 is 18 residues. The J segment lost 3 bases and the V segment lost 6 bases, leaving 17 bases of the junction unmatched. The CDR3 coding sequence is TGTGCCAGTAGCCCGTTTAGATTTCAGCGGGACAGGGAAGAGACCCAGTACTTC. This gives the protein CASSPFRFQRDREETQYF. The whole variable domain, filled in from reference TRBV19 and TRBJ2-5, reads DGGITQSPKYLFRKEGQNVTLSCEQNLNHDAMYWYRQDPGQGLRLIYYSQIVNDFQKGDIAEGYSVSREKKESFPLTVTSAQKNPTAFYLCASSPFRFQRDREETQYFGPGTRLLVL.

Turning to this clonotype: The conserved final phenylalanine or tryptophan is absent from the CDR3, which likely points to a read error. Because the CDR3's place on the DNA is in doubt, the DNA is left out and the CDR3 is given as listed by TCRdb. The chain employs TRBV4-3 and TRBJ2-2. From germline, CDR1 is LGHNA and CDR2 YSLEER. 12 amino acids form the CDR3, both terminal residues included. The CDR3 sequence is CASSQRYQGRAG.

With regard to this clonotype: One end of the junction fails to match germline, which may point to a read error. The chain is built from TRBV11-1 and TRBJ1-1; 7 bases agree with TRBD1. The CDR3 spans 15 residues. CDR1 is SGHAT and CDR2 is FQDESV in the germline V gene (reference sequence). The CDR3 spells CASSLRGHLNTEAFF. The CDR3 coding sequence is TGTGCCAGCAGCTTGAGGGGGCACCTCAACACGGAAGCTTTCTTT.

The CDR3 DNA reads TGTGCCAGCAGCTTAGTAGGCCTAGCGGGAGCGGTTGAGCAGTTCTTC. It specifies CASSLVGLAGAVEQFF. The gene calls are TRBV7-6 and TRBJ2-1, with TRBD2 matching over 10 bases. In germline, CDR1 is SGHVS, CDR2 FNYEAQ. The CDR3 sequence is 16 residues long. The V gene end was trimmed by 1 base and the J gene end by 9 bases; junction bases not matched to a gene: 9.

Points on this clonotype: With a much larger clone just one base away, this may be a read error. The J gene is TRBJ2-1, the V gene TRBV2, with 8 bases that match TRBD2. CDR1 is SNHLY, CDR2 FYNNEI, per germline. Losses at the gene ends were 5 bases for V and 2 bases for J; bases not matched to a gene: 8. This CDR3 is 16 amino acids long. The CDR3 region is CASSSIAGRPYNEQFF. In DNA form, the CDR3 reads TGTGCCAGCAGTTCTATAGCGGGGAGGCCCTACAATGAGCAGTTCTTC.